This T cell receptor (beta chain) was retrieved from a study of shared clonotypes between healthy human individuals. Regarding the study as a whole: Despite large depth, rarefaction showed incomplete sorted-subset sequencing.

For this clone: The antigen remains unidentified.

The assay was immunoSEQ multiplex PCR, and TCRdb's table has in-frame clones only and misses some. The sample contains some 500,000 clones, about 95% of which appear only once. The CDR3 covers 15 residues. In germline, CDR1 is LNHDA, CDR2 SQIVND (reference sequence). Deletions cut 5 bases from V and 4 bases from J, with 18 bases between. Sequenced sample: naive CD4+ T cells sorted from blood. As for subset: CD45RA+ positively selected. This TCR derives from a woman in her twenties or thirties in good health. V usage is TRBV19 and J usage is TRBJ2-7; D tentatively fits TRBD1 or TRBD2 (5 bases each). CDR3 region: CASSSRHGTPYEQYF. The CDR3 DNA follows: TGTGCCAGTAGTTCCCGACACGGGACCCCGTACGAGCAGTACTTC.